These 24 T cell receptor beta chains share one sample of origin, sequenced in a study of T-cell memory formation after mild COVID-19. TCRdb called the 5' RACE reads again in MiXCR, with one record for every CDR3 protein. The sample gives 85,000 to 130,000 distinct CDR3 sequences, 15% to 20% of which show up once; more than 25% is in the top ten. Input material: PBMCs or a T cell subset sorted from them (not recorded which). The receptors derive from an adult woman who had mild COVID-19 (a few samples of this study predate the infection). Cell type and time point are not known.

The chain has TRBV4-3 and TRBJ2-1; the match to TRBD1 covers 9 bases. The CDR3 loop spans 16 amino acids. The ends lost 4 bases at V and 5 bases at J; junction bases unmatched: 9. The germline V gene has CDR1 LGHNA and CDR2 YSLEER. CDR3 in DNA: TGCGCCAGCAGCCCTACCCGGGACAGGGAAGACAATGAGCAGTTCTTC. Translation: CASSPTRDREDNEQFF.

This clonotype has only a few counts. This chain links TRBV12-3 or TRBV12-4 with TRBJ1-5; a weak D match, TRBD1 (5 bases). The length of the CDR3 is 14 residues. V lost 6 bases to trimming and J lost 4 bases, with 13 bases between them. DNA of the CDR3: TGTGCCAGCAGCAGCTCTGGGGGGAATCAGCCCCAGCATTTT. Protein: CASSSSGGNQPQHF.

In DNA form, the CDR3 reads TGTGCCAGCAGCACACCCCATTCCGGGACAGTCTATAGCAATCAGCCCCAGCATTTT. Its translation is CASSTPHSGTVYSNQPQHF. The genes are TRBV21-1 and TRBJ1-5; the table's D gene call, TRBD1, was not cross checked with the DNA. TRBV21-1 constitutes a pseudogene. The CDR3 extends over 19 amino acids.

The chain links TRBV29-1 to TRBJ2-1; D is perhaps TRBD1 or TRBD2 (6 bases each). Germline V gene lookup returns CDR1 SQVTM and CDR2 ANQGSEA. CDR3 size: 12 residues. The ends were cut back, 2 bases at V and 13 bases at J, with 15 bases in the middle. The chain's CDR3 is CSVEKGDLIQFF. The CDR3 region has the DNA TGCAGCGTTGAAAAGGGGGACTTGATACAGTTCTTC.

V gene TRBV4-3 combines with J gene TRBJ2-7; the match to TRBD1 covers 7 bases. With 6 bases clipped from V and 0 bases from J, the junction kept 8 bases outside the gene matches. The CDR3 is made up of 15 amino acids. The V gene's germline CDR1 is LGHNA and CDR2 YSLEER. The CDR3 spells CASRYRDSSSYEQYF. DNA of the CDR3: TGCGCCAGCAGATACCGGGACAGCAGCTCCTACGAGCAGTACTTC.

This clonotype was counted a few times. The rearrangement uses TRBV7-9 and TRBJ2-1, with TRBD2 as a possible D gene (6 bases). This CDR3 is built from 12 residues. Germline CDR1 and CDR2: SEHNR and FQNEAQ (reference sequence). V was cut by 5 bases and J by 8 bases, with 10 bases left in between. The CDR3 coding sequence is TGTGCCAGCAGCCGAGGAGGGCATGAGCAGTTCTTC. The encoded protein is CASSRGGHEQFF.

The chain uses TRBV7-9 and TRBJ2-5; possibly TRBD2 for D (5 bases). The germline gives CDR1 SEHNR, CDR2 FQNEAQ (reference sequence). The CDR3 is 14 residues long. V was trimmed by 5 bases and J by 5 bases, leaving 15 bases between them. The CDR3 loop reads CASSGKLDEETQYF. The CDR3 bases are TGTGCCAGCAGCGGCAAACTAGATGAGGAGACCCAGTACTTC. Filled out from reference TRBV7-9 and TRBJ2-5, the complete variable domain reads DTGVSQNPRHKITKRGQNVTFRCDPISEHNRLYWYRQTLGQGPEFLTYFQNEAQLEKSRLLSDRFSAERPKGSFSTLEIQRTEQGDSAMYLCASSGKLDEETQYFGPGTRLLVL.

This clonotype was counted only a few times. The CDR3 reads CASSQEVRWYEQYF. The CDR3 DNA is TGCGCCAGCAGCCAAGAGGTTCGCTGGTACGAGCAGTACTTC. This sequence joins TRBV4-1 and TRBJ2-7; D gene uncertain. The germline gives CDR1 MGHRA, CDR2 YSYEKL. V was trimmed by 0 bases and J by 4 bases, leaving 10 bases between them. The CDR3 has 14 amino acids.

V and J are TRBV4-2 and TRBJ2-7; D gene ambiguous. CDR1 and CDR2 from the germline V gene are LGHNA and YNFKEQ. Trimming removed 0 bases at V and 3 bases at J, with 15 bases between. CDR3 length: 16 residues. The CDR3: CASSQDPAGLGYEQYF. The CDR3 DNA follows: TGTGCCAGCAGCCAAGACCCGGCCGGGCTGGGCTACGAGCAGTACTTC.

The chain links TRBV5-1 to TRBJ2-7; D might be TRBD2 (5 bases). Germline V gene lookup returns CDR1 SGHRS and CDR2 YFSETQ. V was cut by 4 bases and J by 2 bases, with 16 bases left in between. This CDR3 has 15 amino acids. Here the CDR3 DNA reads TGCGCCAGCAGCCCCTACCAATCCGGGGCCTACGAGCAGTACTTC. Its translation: CASSPYQSGAYEQYF.

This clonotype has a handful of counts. CDR3 residues: CASSLAGRGAAKNIQYF. Here the CDR3 DNA reads TGTGCCAGCAGCTTAGCCGGGCGGGGGGCAGCCAAAAACATTCAGTACTTC. This chain joins TRBV13 and TRBJ2-4; TRBD2 matches 8 bases. This CDR3 spans 17 amino acids. J was trimmed by 0 bases and V by 1 base; bases with no gene match: 5. Germline-derived CDR1 and CDR2 are PRHDT and FYEKMQ (reference sequence).

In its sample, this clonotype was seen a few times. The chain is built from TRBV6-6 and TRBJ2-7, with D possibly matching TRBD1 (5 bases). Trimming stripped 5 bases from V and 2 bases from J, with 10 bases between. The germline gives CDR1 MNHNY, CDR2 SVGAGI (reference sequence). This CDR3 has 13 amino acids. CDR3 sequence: CASSTGLPYEQYF. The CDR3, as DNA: TGTGCCAGCAGTACAGGCCTCCCCTACGAGCAGTACTTC.

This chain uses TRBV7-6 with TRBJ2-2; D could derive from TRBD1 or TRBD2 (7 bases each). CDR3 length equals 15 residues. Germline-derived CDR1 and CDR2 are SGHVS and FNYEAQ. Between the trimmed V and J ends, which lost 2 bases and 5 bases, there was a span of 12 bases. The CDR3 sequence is CASSLNRGGTGELFF. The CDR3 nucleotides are TGTGCCAGCAGCTTAAACAGGGGAGGGACCGGGGAGCTGTTTTTT.

Here the CDR3 DNA reads TGTGCCAGCAGTCCGCTCCTCACCGGGGAGCTGTTTTTT. Its translation is CASSPLLTGELFF. The genes are TRBV6-6 and TRBJ2-2; D not resolved. This CDR3 contains 13 residues. Germline CDR1 reads MNHNY; CDR2 reads SVGAGI (reference sequence). Trimming took off 5 bases at V and 4 bases at J, with 8 bases between the two ends.

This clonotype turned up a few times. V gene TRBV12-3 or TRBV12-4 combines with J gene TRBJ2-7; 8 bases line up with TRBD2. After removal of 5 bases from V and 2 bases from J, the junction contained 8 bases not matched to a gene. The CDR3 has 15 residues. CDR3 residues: CASSESGGSAYEQYF. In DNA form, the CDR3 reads TGTGCCAGCAGTGAGAGCGGGGGCTCAGCCTACGAGCAGTACTTC.

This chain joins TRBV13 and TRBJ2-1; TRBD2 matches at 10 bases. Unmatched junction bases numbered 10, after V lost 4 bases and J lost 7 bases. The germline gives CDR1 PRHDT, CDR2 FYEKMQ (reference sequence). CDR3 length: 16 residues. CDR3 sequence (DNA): TGTGCCAGCAGCTCAAAAGCGGGGGGGCCAGATAATGAGCAGTTCTTC. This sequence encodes CASSSKAGGPDNEQFF.

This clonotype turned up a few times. The CDR3, as DNA: TGTGCCAGCAGCCCCACGGGGCAGTACTTC. Residues: CASSPTGQYF. V gene TRBV3-1 combines with J gene TRBJ2-7; D is ambiguous. The CDR3 totals 10 residues. Trimming took off 4 bases at V and 9 bases at J, with 7 bases between the two ends. The germline gives CDR1 LGHDT, CDR2 YNNKEL (reference sequence).

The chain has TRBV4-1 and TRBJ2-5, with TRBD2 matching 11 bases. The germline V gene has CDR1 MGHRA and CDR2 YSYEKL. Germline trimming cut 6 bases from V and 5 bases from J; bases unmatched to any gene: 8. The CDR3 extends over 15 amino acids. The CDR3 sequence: CASRPDSGGAETQYF. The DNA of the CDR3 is TGCGCCAGCAGGCCTGATAGCGGGGGGGCCGAGACCCAGTACTTC.

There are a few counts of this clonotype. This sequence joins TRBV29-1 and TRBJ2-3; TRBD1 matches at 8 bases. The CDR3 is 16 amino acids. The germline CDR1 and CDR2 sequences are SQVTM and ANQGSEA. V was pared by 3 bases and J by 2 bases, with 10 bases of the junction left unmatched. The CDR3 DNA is TGCAGCGTTGATGGACAGGGAACACCGATCACAGATACGCAGTATTTT. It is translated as CSVDGQGTPITDTQYF.

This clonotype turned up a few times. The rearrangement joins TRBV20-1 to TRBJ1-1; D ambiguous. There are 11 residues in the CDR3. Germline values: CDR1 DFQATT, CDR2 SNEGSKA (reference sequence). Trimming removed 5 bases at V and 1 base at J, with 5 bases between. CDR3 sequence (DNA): TGCAGTGCTGCGGGGAACACTGAAGCTTTCTTT. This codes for CSAAGNTEAFF.

In nucleotides, the CDR3 is TGCGCCAGCAGCCCTAGCACTCATAGCTACGAGCAGTACTTC. Translating it yields CASSPSTHSYEQYF. The chain has TRBV4-1 and TRBJ2-7, with a tentative D call TRBD2 (5 bases). This CDR3 is 14 amino acids long. Germline lookup yields CDR1 MGHRA and CDR2 YSYEKL. Deletions cut 4 bases from V and 3 bases from J, with 13 bases between.

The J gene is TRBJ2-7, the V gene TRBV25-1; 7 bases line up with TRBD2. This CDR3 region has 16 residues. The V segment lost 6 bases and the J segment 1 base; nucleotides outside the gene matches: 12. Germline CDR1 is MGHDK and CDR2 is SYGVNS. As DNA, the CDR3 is TGTGCCAGCAGCGCCGGGGAGGGGTTATGGTCCTACGAGCAGTACTTC. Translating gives CASSAGEGLWSYEQYF.

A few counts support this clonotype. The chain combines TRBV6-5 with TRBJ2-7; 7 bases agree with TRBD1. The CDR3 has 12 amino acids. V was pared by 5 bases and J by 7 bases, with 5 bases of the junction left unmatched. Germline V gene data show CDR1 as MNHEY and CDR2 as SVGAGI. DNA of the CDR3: TGTGCCAGCAGTATCCACAGGGGAGAGCAGTACTTC. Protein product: CASSIHRGEQYF.

CDR3 nucleotides: TGTGCCAGCAGCTTCTTCCAGCTATGGGGAAACACCGGGGAGCTGTTTTTT. This sequence encodes CASSFFQLWGNTGELFF. The chain is built from TRBV7-9 and TRBJ2-2, with no clear D. The CDR3 loop spans 17 amino acids. The V gene lost 3 bases and the J gene lost 2 bases, with 16 bases spanning the gap. CDR1 SEHNR and CDR2 FQNEAQ come from the germline V gene (reference sequence).